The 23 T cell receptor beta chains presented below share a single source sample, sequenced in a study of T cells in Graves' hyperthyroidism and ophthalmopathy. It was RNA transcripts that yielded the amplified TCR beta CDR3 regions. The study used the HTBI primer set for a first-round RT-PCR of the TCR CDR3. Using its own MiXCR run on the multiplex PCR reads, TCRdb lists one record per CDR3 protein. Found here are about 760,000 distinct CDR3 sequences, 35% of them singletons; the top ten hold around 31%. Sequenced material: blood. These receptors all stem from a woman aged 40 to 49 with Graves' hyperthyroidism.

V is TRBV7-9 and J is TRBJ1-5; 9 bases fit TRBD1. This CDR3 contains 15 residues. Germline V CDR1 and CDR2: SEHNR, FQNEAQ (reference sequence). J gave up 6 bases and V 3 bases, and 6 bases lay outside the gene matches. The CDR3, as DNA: TGTGCCAGCAGCTTTTCCGACAGGGGGGGTCAGCCCCAGCATTTT. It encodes CASSFSDRGGQPQHF. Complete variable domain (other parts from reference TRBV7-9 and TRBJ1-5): DTGVSQNPRHKITKRGQNVTFRCDPISEHNRLYWYRQTLGQGPEFLTYFQNEAQLEKSRLLSDRFSAERPKGSFSTLEIQRTEQGDSAMYLCASSFSDRGGQPQHFGDGTRLSIL.

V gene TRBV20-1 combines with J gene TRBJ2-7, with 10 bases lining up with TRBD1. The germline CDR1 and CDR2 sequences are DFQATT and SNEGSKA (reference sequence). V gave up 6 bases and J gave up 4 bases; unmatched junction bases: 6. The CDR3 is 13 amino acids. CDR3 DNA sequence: TGCAGTGCAGCCGGGACAGGGGTTTACGAGCAGTACTTC. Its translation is CSAAGTGVYEQYF.

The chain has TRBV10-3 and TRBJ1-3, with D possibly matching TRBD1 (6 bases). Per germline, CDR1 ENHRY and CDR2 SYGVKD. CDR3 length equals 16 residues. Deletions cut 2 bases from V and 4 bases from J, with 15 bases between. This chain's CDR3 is CAISEVGQRSGNTIYF. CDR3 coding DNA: TGTGCCATCAGTGAGGTCGGACAGCGAAGCGGAAACACCATATATTTT.

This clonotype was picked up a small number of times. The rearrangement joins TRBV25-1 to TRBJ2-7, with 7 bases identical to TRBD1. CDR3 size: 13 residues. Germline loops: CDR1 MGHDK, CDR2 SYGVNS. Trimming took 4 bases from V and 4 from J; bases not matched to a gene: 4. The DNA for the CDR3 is TGTGCCAGCAGTGGACAGGGAAAATACGAGCAGTACTTC. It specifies CASSGQGKYEQYF.

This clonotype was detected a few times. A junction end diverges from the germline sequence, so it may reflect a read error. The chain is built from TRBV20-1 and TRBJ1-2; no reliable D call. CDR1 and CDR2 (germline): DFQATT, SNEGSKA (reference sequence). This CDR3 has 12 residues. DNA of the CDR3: TGCAGTGCTAGAGTCGAACCTTATGGCTACGCCTTC. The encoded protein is CSARVEPYGYAF.

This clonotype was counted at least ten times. CDR3 DNA sequence: TGTGCCAGCAGTTCTAGTAGGTTGGGCGGCTACACCTTC. Protein sequence: CASSSSRLGGYTF. This chain links TRBV6-6 with TRBJ1-2; D is undetermined. V was pared by 4 bases and J by 8 bases, with 14 bases between. Per the germline V gene, CDR1 is MNHNY and CDR2 is SVGAGI (reference sequence). The CDR3 is 13 residues long.

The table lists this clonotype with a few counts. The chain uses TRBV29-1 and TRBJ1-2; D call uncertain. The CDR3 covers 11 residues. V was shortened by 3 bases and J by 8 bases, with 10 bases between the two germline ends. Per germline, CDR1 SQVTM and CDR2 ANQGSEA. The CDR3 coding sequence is TGCAGCGTTGACGACGGGGAAGGCTACACCTTC. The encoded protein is CSVDDGEGYTF. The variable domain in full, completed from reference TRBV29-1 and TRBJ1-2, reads SAVISQKPSRDICQRGTSLTIQCQVDSQVTMMFWYRQQPGQSLTLIATANQGSEATYESGFVIDKFPISRPNLTFSTLTVSNMSPEDSSIYLCSVDDGEGYTFGSGTRLTVV.

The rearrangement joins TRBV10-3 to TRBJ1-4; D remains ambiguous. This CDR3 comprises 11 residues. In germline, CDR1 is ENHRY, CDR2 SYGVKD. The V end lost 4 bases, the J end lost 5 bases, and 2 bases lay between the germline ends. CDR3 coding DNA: TGTGCCATCAGTGTAAATGAAAAACTGTTTTTT. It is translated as CAISVNEKLFF.

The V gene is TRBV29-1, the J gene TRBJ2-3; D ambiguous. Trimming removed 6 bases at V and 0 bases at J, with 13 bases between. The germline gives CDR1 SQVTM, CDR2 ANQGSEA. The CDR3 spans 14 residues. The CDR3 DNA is TGCAGCGTAAAGACGGGTTCTAGCACAGATACGCAGTATTTT. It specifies CSVKTGSSTDTQYF.

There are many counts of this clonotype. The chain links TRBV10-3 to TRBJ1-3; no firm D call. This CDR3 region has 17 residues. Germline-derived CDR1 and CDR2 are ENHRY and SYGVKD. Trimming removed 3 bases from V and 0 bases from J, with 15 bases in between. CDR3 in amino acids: CAISDRRAQRSGNTIYF. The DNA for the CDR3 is TGTGCCATCAGTGACCGAAGGGCACAGCGCTCTGGAAACACCATATATTTT.

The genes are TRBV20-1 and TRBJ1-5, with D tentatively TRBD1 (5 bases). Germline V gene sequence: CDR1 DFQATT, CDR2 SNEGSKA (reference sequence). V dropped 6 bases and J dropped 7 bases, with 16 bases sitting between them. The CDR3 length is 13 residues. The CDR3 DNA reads TGCAGTGCCCGTGGGGACCTCGGGCAGCCCCAGCATTTT. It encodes CSARGDLGQPQHF.

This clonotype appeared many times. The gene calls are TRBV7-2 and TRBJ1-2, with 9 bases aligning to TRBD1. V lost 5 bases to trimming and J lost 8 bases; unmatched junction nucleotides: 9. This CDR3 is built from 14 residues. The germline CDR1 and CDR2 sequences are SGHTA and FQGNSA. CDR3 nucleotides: TGTGCCAGCAGCCCGGACAGGGACAGGGCGGGCTACACCTTC. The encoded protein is CASSPDRDRAGYTF. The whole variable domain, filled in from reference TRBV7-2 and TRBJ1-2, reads GAGVSQSPSNKVTEKGKDVELRCDPISGHTALYWYRQSLGQGLEFLIYFQGNSAPDKSGLPSDRFSAERTGGSVSTLTIQRTQQEDSAVYLCASSPDRDRAGYTFGSGTRLTVV.

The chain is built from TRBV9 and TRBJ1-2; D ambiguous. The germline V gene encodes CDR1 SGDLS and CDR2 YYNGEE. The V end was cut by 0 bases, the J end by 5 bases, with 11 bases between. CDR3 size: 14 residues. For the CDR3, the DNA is TGTGCCAGCAGCGTAGGAGGAGAATCTTATGGCTACACCTTC. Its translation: CASSVGGESYGYTF.

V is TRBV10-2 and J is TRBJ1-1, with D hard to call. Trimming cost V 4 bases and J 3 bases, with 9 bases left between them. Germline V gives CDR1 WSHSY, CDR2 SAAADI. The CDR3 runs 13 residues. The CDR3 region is CASSVNLYTEAFF. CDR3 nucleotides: TGCGCCAGCAGTGTGAATCTGTACACTGAAGCTTTCTTT.

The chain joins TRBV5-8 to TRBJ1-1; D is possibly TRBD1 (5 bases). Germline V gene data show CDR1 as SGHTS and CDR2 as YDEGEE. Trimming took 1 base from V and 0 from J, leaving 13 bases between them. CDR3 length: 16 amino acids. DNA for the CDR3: TGTGCCAGCAGCTTGAAGGCTACAGGAGTGAACACTGAAGCTTTCTTT. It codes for CASSLKATGVNTEAFF.

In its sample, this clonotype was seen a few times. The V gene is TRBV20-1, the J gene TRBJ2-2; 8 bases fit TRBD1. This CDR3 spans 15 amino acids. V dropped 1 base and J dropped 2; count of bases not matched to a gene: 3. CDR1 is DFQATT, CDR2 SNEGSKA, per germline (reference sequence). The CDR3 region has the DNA TGCAGTGCTAGAGGGCAGGGGGCAAACACCGGGGAGCTGTTTTTT. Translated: CSARGQGANTGELFF.

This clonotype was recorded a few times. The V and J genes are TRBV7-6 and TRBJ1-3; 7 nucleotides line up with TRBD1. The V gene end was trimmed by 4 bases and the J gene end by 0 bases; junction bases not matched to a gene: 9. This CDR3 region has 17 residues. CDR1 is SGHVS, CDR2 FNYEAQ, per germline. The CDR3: CASSSRDRRNSGNTIYF. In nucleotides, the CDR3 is TGTGCCAGCAGCTCCCGGGACAGACGAAACTCTGGAAACACCATATATTTT.

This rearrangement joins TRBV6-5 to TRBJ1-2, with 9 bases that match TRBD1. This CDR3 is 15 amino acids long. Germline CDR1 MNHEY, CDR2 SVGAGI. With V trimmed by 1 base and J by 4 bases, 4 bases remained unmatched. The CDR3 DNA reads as TGTGCCAGCAGTTACTACCCGACAGGGGGCTATGGCTACACCTTC. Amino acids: CASSYYPTGGYGYTF.

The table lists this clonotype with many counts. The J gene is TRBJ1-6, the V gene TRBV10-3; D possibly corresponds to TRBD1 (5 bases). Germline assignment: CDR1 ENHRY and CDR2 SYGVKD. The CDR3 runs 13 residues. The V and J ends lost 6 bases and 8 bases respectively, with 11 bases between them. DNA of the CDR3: TGTGCCATCAGCGGGACCGGGGATTCACCCCTCCACTTT. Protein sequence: CAISGTGDSPLHF.

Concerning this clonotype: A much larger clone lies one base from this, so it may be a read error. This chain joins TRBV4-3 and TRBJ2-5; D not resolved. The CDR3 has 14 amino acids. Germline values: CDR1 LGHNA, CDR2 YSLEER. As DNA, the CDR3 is TGCGCCAGCAGCCAAGATGGCTGGCAAGGGACCCAGTACTTC. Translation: CASSQDGWQGTQYF.

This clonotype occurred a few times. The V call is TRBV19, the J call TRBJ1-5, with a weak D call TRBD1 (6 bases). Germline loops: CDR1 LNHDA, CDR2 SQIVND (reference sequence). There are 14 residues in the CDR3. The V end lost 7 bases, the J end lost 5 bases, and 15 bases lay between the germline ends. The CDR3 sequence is CASTAPRGDQPQHF. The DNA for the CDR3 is TGTGCCAGTACCGCCCCGAGGGGGGATCAGCCCCAGCATTTT. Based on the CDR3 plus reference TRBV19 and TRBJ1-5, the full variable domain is DGGITQSPKYLFRKEGQNVTLSCEQNLNHDAMYWYRQDPGQGLRLIYYSQIVNDFQKGDIAEGYSVSREKKESFPLTVTSAQKNPTAFYLCASTAPRGDQPQHFGDGTRLSIL.

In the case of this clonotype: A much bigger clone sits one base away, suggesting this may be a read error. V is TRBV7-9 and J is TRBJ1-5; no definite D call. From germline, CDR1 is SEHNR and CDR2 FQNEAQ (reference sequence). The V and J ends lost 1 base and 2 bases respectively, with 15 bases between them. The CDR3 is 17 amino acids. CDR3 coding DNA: TGTGCCAGCAGCTTAGAGTACGGCATCGTAGGCAATCAGCCCCAGCATTTT. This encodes CASSLEYGIVGNQPQHF.

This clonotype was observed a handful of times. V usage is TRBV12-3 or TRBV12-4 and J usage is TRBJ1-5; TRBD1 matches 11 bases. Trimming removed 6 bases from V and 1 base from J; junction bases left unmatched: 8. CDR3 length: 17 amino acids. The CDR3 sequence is CASSPNGQGASNQPQHF. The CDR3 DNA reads TGTGCCAGCAGCCCTAATGGACAGGGGGCCAGCAATCAGCCCCAGCATTTT.